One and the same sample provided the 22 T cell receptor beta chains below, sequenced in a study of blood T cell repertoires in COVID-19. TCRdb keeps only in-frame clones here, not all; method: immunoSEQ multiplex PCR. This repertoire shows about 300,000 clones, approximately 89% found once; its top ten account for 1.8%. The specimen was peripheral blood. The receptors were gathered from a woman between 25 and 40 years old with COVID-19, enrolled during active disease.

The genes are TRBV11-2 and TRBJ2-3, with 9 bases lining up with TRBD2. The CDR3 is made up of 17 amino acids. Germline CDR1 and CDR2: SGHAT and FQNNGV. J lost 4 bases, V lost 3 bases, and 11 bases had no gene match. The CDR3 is CASSFRVRGGRSDTQYF. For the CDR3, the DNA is TGTGCCAGCAGCTTCAGGGTGCGGGGGGGCCGGTCAGATACGCAGTATTTT.

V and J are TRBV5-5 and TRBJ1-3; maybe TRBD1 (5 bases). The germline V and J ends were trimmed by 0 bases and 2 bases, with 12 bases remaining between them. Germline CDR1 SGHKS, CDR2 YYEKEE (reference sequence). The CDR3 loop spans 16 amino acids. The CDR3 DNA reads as TGTGCCAGCAGCTTGGTGCAGGGTTTCCCTGGAAACACCATATATTTT. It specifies CASSLVQGFPGNTIYF.

CDR3 bases: TGTGCCAGCAGCGGGCCGGGGTCAGCTGGGGAGCAGTACTTC. It yields the protein CASSGPGSAGEQYF. The gene calls are TRBV7-9 and TRBJ2-7, with D perhaps TRBD2 (5 bases). Germline CDR1 is SEHNR and CDR2 is FQNEAQ (reference sequence). Trimming stripped 5 bases from V and 7 bases from J, with 18 bases between. The CDR3 has 14 amino acids.

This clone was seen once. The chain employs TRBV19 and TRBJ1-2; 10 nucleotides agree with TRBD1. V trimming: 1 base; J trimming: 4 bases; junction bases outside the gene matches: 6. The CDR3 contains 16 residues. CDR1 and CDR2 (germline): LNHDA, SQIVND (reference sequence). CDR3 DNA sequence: TGTGCCAGTAGTATAGGATGGGGACAGGGGACCTATGGCTACACCTTC. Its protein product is CASSIGWGQGTYGYTF. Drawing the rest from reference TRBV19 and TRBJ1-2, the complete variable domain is DGGITQSPKYLFRKEGQNVTLSCEQNLNHDAMYWYRQDPGQGLRLIYYSQIVNDFQKGDIAEGYSVSREKKESFPLTVTSAQKNPTAFYLCASSIGWGQGTYGYTFGSGTRLTVV.

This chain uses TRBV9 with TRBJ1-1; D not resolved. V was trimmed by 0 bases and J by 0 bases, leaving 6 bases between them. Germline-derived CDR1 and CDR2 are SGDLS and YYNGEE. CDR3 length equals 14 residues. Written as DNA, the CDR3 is TGTGCCAGCAGCGTAGGGCAAGTGAACACTGAAGCTTTCTTT. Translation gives CASSVGQVNTEAFF.

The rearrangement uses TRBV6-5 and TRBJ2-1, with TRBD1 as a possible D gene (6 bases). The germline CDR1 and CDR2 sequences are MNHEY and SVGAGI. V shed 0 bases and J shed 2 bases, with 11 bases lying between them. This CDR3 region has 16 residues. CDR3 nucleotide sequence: TGTGCCAGCAGTTACTCGACCGGGACAACCTACAATGAGCAGTTCTTC. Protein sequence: CASSYSTGTTYNEQFF.

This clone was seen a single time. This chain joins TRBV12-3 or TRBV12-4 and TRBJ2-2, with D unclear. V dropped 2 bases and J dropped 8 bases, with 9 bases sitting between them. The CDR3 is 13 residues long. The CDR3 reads CASSLLEVGELFF. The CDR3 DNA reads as TGTGCCAGCAGTTTATTAGAGGTTGGGGAGCTGTTTTTT.

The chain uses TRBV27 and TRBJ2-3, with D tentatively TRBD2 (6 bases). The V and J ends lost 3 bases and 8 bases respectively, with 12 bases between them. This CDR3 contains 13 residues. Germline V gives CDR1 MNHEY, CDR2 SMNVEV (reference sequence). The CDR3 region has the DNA TGTGCCAGCAGTTTTCAGAGGGGAGGTACGCAGTATTTT. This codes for CASSFQRGGTQYF.

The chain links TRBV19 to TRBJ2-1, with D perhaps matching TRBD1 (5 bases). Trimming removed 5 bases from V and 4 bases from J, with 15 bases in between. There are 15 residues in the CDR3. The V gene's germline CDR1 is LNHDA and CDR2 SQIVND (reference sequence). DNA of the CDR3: TGTGCCAGTAGTCTAACAGGTTTGGGGTACAATGAGCAGTTCTTC. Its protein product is CASSLTGLGYNEQFF. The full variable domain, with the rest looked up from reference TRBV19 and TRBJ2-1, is DGGITQSPKYLFRKEGQNVTLSCEQNLNHDAMYWYRQDPGQGLRLIYYSQIVNDFQKGDIAEGYSVSREKKESFPLTVTSAQKNPTAFYLCASSLTGLGYNEQFFGPGTRLTVL.

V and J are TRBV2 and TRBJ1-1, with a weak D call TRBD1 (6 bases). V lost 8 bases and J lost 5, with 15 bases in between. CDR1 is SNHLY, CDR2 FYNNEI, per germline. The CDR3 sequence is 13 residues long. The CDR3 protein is CASEGVFGTEAFF. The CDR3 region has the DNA TGTGCCAGCGAGGGGGTCTTTGGGACTGAAGCTTTCTTT.

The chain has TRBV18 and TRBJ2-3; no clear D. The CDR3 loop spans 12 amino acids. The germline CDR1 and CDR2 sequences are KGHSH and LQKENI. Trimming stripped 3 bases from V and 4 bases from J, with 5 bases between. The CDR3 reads CASSPSSDTQYF. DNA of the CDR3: TGTGCCAGCTCACCTAGCTCAGATACGCAGTATTTT.

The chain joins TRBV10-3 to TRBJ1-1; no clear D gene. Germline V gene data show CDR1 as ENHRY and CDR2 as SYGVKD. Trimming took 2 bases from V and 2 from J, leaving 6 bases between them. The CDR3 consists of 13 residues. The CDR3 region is CAISEVRNTEAFF. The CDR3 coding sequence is TGTGCCATCAGTGAGGTCAGAAACACTGAAGCTTTCTTT.

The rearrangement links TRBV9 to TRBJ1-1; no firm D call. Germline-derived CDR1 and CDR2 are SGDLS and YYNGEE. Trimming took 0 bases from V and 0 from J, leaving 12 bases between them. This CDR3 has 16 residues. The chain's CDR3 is CASSVVVTEMNTEAFF. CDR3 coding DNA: TGTGCCAGCAGCGTAGTAGTCACGGAGATGAACACTGAAGCTTTCTTT.

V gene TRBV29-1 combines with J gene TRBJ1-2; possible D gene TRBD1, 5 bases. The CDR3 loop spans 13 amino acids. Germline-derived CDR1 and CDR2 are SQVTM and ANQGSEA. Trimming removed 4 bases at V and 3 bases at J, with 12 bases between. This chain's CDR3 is CSVVSQGHYGYTF. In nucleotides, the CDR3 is TGCAGCGTTGTTTCCCAGGGCCACTATGGCTACACCTTC.

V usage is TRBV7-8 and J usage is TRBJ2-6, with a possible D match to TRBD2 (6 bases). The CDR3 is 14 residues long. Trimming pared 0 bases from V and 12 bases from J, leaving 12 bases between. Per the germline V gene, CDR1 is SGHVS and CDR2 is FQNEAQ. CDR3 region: CASSLADRRGVLTF. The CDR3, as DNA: TGTGCCAGCAGCTTAGCTGACCGGCGGGGCGTCCTGACTTTC.

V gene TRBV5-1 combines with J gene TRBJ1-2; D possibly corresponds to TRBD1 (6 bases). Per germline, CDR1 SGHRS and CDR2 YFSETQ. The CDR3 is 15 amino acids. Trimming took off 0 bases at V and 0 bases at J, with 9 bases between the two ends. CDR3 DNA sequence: TGCGCCAGCAGCTTGGTCCAGGGGACTAACTATGGCTACACCTTC. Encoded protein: CASSLVQGTNYGYTF.

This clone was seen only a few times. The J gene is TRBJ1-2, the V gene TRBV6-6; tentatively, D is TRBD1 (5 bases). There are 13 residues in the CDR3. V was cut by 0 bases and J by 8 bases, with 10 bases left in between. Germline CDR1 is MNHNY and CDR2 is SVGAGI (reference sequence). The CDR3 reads CASSYSSGRGYTF. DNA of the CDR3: TGTGCCAGCAGTTACTCGTCAGGGCGCGGCTACACCTTC.

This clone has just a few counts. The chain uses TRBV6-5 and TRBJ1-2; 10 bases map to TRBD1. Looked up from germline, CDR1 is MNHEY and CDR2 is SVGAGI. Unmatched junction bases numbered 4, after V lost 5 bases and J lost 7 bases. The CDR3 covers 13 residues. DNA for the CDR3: TGTGCCAGCAGTCGGGGACAGGGGATTGGCTACACCTTC. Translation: CASSRGQGIGYTF.

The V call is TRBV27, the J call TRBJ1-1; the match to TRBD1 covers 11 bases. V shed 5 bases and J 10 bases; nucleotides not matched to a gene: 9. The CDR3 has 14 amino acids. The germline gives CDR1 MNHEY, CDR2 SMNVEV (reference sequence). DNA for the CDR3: TGTGCCAGCAGTCCTCGGGACAGGGGGAGAGTAGCTTTCTTT. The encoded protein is CASSPRDRGRVAFF.

The CDR3 protein is CASSLGHPNQPQHF. For the CDR3, the DNA is TGTGCCAGCAGCTTGGGACATCCCAATCAGCCCCAGCATTTT. The chain is built from TRBV5-8 and TRBJ1-5; D is unclear. This CDR3 is 14 amino acids long. Germline CDR1 SGHTS, CDR2 YDEGEE. Trimming took 0 bases from V and 3 from J, leaving 7 bases between them.

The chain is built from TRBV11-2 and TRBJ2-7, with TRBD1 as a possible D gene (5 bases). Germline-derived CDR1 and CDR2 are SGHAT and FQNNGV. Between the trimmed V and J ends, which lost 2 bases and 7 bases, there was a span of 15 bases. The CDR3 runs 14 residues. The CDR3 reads CASSLRPGWWEQYV. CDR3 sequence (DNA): TGTGCCAGCAGCTTAAGGCCAGGGTGGTGGGAGCAGTACGTC.

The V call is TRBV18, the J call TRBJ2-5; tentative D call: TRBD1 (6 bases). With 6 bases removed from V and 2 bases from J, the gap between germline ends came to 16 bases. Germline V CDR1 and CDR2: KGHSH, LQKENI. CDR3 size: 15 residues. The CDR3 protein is CASSSGTPGQETQYF. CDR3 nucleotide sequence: TGTGCCAGCTCCTCCGGGACACCGGGGCAAGAGACCCAGTACTTC.